These 12 T cell receptor beta chains were all obtained from the same sample, sequenced in a study of T cells in Graves' hyperthyroidism and ophthalmopathy. Amplified regions were TCR beta CDR3 sequences from RNA transcripts. Carried out on the TCR CDR3, a first-round RT-PCR used the HTBI primer set. TCRdb re-called the multiplex PCR reads with MiXCR, one entry per CDR3 protein. The sample has around 600,000 distinct CDR3 sequences, around 13% seen once; the top ten hold approximately 12%. The sequencing sample was made of blood. Receptors originate from a woman between 45 and 65 years old with Graves' ophthalmopathy.

This clonotype was observed at least ten times. The chain combines TRBV7-6 with TRBJ1-3; D may be TRBD1 (5 bases). Germline lookup yields CDR1 SGHVS and CDR2 FNYEAQ. V lost 4 bases and J 2 bases, leaving 18 bases between the germline ends. This CDR3 has 17 residues. The CDR3 here is CASSSAGATNPGNTIYF. CDR3 bases: TGTGCCAGCAGCTCAGCTGGGGCCACCAACCCTGGAAACACCATATATTTT. The complete variable domain, with remaining parts taken from reference TRBV7-6 and TRBJ1-3, reads GAGVSQSPRYKVTKRGQDVALRCDPISGHVSLYWYRQALGQGPEFLTYFNYEAQQDKSGLPNDRFSAERPEGSISTLTIQRTEQRDSAMYRCASSSAGATNPGNTIYFGEGSWLTVV.

The chain links TRBV29-1 to TRBJ2-5, with D perhaps matching TRBD1 (6 bases). Germline V CDR1 and CDR2: SQVTM, ANQGSEA. The length of the CDR3 is 12 residues. The germline V and J ends were trimmed by 6 bases and 2 bases, with 10 bases remaining between them. CDR3 sequence: CSVTGPQETQYF. The CDR3 nucleotides are TGCAGCGTAACAGGGCCTCAAGAGACCCAGTACTTC.

The genes are TRBV7-9 and TRBJ2-3, with 7 bases lining up with TRBD2. V gave up 2 bases and J gave up 2 bases; unmatched junction bases: 7. Germline CDR1 reads SEHNR; CDR2 reads FQNEAQ (reference sequence). There are 16 residues in the CDR3. The CDR3 DNA sequence: TGTGCCAGCAGCTTATGGAGCGGGATCATCACAGATACGCAGTATTTT. As protein: CASSLWSGIITDTQYF.

Details on this clonotype: Since a much larger clone is just one base distant, this may be a read error. The chain links TRBV11-2 to TRBJ2-2; D might be TRBD2 (5 bases). Germline loops: CDR1 SGHAT, CDR2 FQNNGV. V dropped 0 bases and J dropped 6 bases, with 23 bases sitting between them. The CDR3 spans 19 residues. The CDR3 here is CASSLDQTGESARAGELFF. In DNA form, the CDR3 reads TGTGCCAGCAGCTTAGATCAAACCGGGGAGTCCGCTAGGGCCGGGGAGCTGTTTTTT.

In its sample, this clonotype was seen many times. The chain links TRBV5-1 to TRBJ2-7; 12 bases fit TRBD2. Germline CDR1 SGHRS, CDR2 YFSETQ. V dropped 2 bases and J dropped 2; count of bases not matched to a gene: 2. The CDR3 contains 15 residues. CDR3 in DNA: TGCGCCAGCAGCTTATGGACTAGCGGGACCTACGAGCAGTACTTC. This gives the protein CASSLWTSGTYEQYF.

The rearrangement uses TRBV14 and TRBJ2-2; no clear D. This CDR3 comprises 16 residues. Germline V gene sequence: CDR1 SGHDN, CDR2 FVKESK. V lost 4 bases and J 0 bases, leaving 12 bases between the germline ends. The CDR3 region is CASSPLPRTNTGELFF. DNA of the CDR3: TGTGCCAGCAGCCCACTACCGAGGACGAACACCGGGGAGCTGTTTTTT. The complete variable domain, with remaining parts taken from reference TRBV14 and TRBJ2-2, reads EAGVTQFPSHSVIEKGQTVTLRCDPISGHDNLYWYRRVMGKEIKFLLHFVKESKQDESGMPNNRFLAERTGGTYSTLKVQPAELEDSGVYFCASSPLPRTNTGELFFGEGSRLTVL.

The chain links TRBV20-1 to TRBJ2-2; D call uncertain. The V and J ends lost 6 bases and 1 base respectively, with 12 bases between them. The germline gives CDR1 DFQATT, CDR2 SNEGSKA (reference sequence). The CDR3 has 14 residues. CDR3 DNA: TGCAGTGCCCCGGCAGCAGGGAACACCGGGGAGCTGTTTTTT. Its translation is CSAPAAGNTGELFF.

The chain has TRBV9 and TRBJ2-5, with 8 bases fitting TRBD2. Germline V lookup: CDR1 SGDLS, CDR2 YYNGEE. The length of the CDR3 is 17 residues. J was trimmed by 4 bases and V by 3 bases; bases with no gene match: 14. The CDR3, as DNA: TGTGCCAGCAGCGCCCAACCAAGCGGGAGTGGAGGAGAGACCCAGTACTTC. Translation gives CASSAQPSGSGGETQYF.

At least ten counts were recorded for this clonotype. V usage is TRBV4-2 and J usage is TRBJ2-3; D is unresolved. The ends were cut back, 2 bases at V and 6 bases at J, with 12 bases in the middle. The CDR3 spans 14 residues. Germline V gene data show CDR1 as LGHNA and CDR2 as YNFKEQ. CDR3 nucleotides: TGTGCCAGCAGCCAAATCCGACTGCTTGATACGCAGTATTTT. Its translation: CASSQIRLLDTQYF.

This clonotype was recorded at least ten times. The chain links TRBV28 to TRBJ2-5; 11 bases agree with TRBD1. J lost 2 bases, V lost 6 bases, and 14 bases had no gene match. CDR1 and CDR2 from the germline V gene are MDHEN and SYDVKM. The CDR3 spans 18 residues. The CDR3 loop is CASSLGLRDRGDQETQYF. In nucleotides, the CDR3 is TGTGCCAGCAGCCTGGGCCTCCGGGACAGGGGGGATCAAGAGACCCAGTACTTC. The entire variable domain, with the rest obtained from reference TRBV28 and TRBJ2-5, is as follows: DVKVTQSSRYLVKRTGEKVFLECVQDMDHENMFWYRQDPGLGLRLIYFSYDVKMKEKGDIPEGYSVSREKKERFSLILESASTNQTSMYLCASSLGLRDRGDQETQYFGPGTRLLVL.

This clonotype was detected ten times or more. V is TRBV20-1 and J is TRBJ2-5, with 7 positions matching TRBD2. This CDR3 has 12 amino acids. Germline V gives CDR1 DFQATT, CDR2 SNEGSKA (reference sequence). Unmatched junction bases numbered 8, after V lost 8 bases and J lost 5 bases. The CDR3 loop reads CSQDAGGETQYF. The CDR3 DNA sequence: TGCAGTCAGGATGCCGGGGGGGAGACCCAGTACTTC.

As concerns this clonotype: Given a much more abundant clone one base away, this may be a read error. CDR3 coding DNA: TGCGCCAGCAGCCTGGTGAGGGACAGGGCCTACAATGAGCAGCTCTTC. Its protein is CASSLVRDRAYNEQLF. The V and J genes are TRBV5-1 and TRBJ2-1; 9 bases map to TRBD1. The CDR3 has 16 residues. The germline V gene encodes CDR1 SGHRS and CDR2 YFSETQ.